This note documents a single TCR beta chain sequence. This sample was taken from a study of cytomegalovirus exposure and HLA in healthy donors. CDR1 and CDR2 from the germline V gene are SEHNR and FQNEAQ (reference sequence). With 7 bases removed from V and 6 bases from J, the gap between germline ends came to 12 bases. This CDR3 has 12 amino acids. Primers included in the PCR were 60 Vbeta and 13 Jbeta primers. Libraries were prepared by immunoSEQ multiplex PCR; TCRdb keeps only in-frame clonotypes and omits some of them. Of under 200,000 clones in the sample, 65% to 80% were seen once. This chain uses TRBV7-9 with TRBJ1-1, with no clear D. Sequencing was performed on PBMCs. The origin of this receptor is a woman aged 35 to 49 in good health and CMV-seronegative. Written as DNA, the CDR3 is TGTGCCAGCACCTCGTACTTGGCTGAAGCTTTCTTT. Protein product: CASTSYLAEAFF.